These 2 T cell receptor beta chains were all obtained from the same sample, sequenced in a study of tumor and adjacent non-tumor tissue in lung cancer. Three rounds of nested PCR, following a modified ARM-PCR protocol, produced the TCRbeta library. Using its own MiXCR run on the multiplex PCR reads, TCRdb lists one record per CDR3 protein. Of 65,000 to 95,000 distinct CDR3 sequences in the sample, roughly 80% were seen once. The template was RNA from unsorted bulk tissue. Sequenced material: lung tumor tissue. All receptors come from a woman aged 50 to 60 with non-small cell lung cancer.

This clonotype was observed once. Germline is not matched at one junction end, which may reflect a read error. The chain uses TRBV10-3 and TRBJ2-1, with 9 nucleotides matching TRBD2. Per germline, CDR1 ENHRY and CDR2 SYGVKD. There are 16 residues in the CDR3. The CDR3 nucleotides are TGTGCTATCAGTGATATACTAGCGGGCTCCTACAGTGAGCAGTTCTTC. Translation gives CAISDILAGSYSEQFF.

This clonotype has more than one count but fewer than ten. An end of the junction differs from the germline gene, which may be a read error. DNA of the CDR3: TGCAGCCTTGGGGCCGGGACTAGCGGAAGAAATGAGCAGCTCTTC. It specifies CSLGAGTSGRNEQLF. The chain has TRBV20-1 and TRBJ2-1, with 11 bases matching TRBD2. The CDR3 is 15 amino acids. Germline V lookup: CDR1 DFQATT, CDR2 SNEGSKA (reference sequence).